This T cell receptor (beta chain) comes out of a study of PD-L1 blockade in urothelial cancer. In the study overall: Male patients with bladder-origin urothelial cancer numbered about 90% of the roughly 29. Enrolled patients had been treated previously with 0 to 3 chemotherapy regimens. General study points: Durable-benefit patients expanded tumor-associated blood clones more at 3 weeks.

Patient disease was locally advanced or metastatic urothelial carcinoma. This clone was seen once. Its target is unknown. Germline loops: CDR1 SGHDN, CDR2 FVKESK. The CDR3 covers 13 residues. Trimming took 7 bases from V and 4 from J, leaving 10 bases between them. The repertoire was sequenced with immunoSEQ multiplex PCR; TCRdb's copy has only in-frame clones and lacks some. Here the sample spans more than 85,000 clones, 90% to 95% being singletons. This specimen consisted of PBMCs, obtained around atezolizumab (anti-PD-L1) treatment. J is TRBJ2-2 and V is TRBV14; D is uncertain. This TCR was recovered from a woman older than 75 with urothelial cancer. The CDR3 here is CASTAQRTGELFF. CDR3 nucleotide sequence: TGTGCCAGCACCGCTCAGCGCACCGGGGAGCTGTTTTTT.